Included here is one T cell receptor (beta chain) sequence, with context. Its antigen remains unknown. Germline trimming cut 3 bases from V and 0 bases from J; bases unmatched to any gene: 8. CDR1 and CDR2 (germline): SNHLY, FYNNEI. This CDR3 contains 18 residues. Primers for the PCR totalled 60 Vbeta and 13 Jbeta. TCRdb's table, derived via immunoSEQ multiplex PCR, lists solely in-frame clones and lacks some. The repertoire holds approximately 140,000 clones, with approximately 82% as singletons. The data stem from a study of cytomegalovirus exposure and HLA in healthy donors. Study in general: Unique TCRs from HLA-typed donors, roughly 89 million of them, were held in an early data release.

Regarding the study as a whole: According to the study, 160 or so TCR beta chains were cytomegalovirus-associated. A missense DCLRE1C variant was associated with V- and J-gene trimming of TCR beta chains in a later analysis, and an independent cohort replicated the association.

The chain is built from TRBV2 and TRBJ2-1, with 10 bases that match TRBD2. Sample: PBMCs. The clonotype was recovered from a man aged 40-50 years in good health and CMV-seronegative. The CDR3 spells CASSDTLAGDISYNEQFF. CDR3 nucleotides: TGTGCCAGCAGTGACACCCTAGCGGGGGATATCTCCTACAATGAGCAGTTCTTC.